A selection of T cell receptor beta chains follows, all from one sample in a study of OX40 agonist ivuxolimab in advanced cancers. Measured with immunoSEQ multiplex PCR; TCRdb has only the in-frame clones, and not every one. Of roughly 75,000 clones listed, around 90% were seen once; the top ten hold about an eighth. Source: CD4+ or CD8+ T cells sorted from blood, taken in a trial of the OX40 agonist ivuxolimab. These receptors originate from an adult with an advanced solid tumor such as melanoma, head and neck, liver or kidney cancer. Each CDR3 is given with its conserved first and last residue. D genes are given only for firm matches. Clone size, where shown, is once, few, many, or a class for clones that have expanded.

V: TRBV5-4; J: TRBJ2-2; size: -; D: TRBD2; CDR3: CASSLGLAGETGELFF; DNA: TGTGCCAGCAGCTTGGGACTAGCGGGAGAAACCGGGGAGCTGTTTTTT
V: TRBV27; J: TRBJ2-1; size: -; D: -; CDR3: CASSLSPYNEQFF; DNA: TGTGCCAGCAGTTTATCCCCCTACAATGAGCAGTTCTTC
V: TRBV9; J: TRBJ1-2; size: -; D: TRBD1; CDR3: CAETRTGEEYGYTF; DNA: TGTGCAGAAACCCGGACAGGGGAGGAGTATGGCTACACCTTC
V: TRBV10-3; J: TRBJ1-1; size: -; D: -; CDR3: CAIGAGLYEAFF; DNA: TGTGCCATCGGGGCGGGCCTATACGAAGCTTTCTTT
V: TRBV6-6; J: TRBJ1-5; size: -; D: -; CDR3: CASSYGLMGGEPQHF; DNA: TGTGCCAGCAGTTACGGGTTAATGGGCGGGGAGCCCCAGCATTTT
V: TRBV5-1; J: TRBJ2-3; size: -; D: -; CDR3: CASSTAPQGGTDTQYF; DNA: TGCGCCAGCAGCACCGCCCCCCAGGGTGGCACAGATACGCAGTATTTT
V: TRBV6-1; J: TRBJ2-4; size: -; D: TRBD1; CDR3: CASLGTENIQYF; DNA: TGTGCCAGCCTCGGGACAGAGAACATTCAGTACTTC
V: TRBV30; J: TRBJ2-3; size: -; D: -; CDR3: CAWHRPPDTQYF; DNA: TGTGCCTGGCACAGGCCCCCAGATACGCAGTATTTT
V: TRBV5-1; J: TRBJ1-1; size: -; D: -; CDR3: CASSSSGYTEAFF; DNA: TGCGCCAGCAGCTCCTCAGGCTACACTGAAGCTTTCTTT
V: TRBV15; J: TRBJ1-2; size: -; D: TRBD1; CDR3: CATSRGRDSAEGNYGYTF; DNA: TGTGCCACCAGCAGAGGCCGGGACAGCGCCGAAGGGAACTATGGCTACACCTTC
V: TRBV6-1; J: TRBJ1-1; size: -; D: -; CDR3: CASSDPAYPPEAFF; DNA: TGTGCCAGCAGTGACCCGGCCTACCCCCCTGAAGCTTTCTTT
V: TRBV20-1; J: TRBJ2-1; size: -; D: -; CDR3: CSASLDNEQFF; DNA: TGCAGTGCTAGCCTGGACAATGAGCAGTTCTTC
V: TRBV30; J: TRBJ1-5; size: -; D: -; CDR3: CAWSVDGTYNQPQHF; DNA: TGTGCCTGGAGTGTGGATGGGACCTACAATCAGCCCCAGCATTTT
V: TRBV2; J: TRBJ2-3; size: -; D: TRBD2; CDR3: CASSKTSDPSTDTQYF; DNA: TGTGCCAGCAGCAAAACTAGCGACCCTAGCACAGATACGCAGTATTTT
V: TRBV11-2; J: TRBJ1-1; size: -; D: -; CDR3: CASSLYRATEAFF; DNA: TGTGCCAGCAGCTTATACAGGGCCACTGAAGCTTTCTTT
V: TRBV11-1; J: TRBJ2-1; size: -; D: -; CDR3: CASSLWIEGFANEQFF; DNA: TGTGCCAGCAGCTTATGGATAGAGGGATTCGCCAATGAGCAGTTCTTC
V: TRBV12-5; J: TRBJ2-1; size: once; D: -; CDR3: CASGLDGRLNNEQFF; DNA: TGTGCTAGTGGCCTGGACGGGCGTCTAAACAATGAGCAGTTCTTC
V: TRBV5-1; J: TRBJ2-1; size: -; D: -; CDR3: CASSSRHLVNEQFF; DNA: TGCGCCAGCAGCTCGAGACATTTGGTCAATGAGCAGTTCTTC
V: TRBV6-5; J: TRBJ2-7; size: -; D: TRBD1; CDR3: CASSYSGDSSYEQYF; DNA: TGTGCCAGCAGTTACTCGGGGGACAGCTCCTACGAGCAGTACTTC
V: TRBV4-1; J: TRBJ1-2; size: few; D: -; CDR3: CASSPGGVVEGYTF; DNA: TGCGCCAGCAGTCCCGGAGGGGTAGTGGAAGGCTACACCTTC
V: TRBV7-9; J: TRBJ2-1; size: -; D: -; CDR3: CASSLGGSYNEQFF; DNA: TGTGCCAGCAGCCTCGGGGGCAGCTACAATGAGCAGTTCTTC
V: TRBV7-2; J: TRBJ2-7; size: -; D: -; CDR3: CASSTPTEYEQYF; DNA: TGTGCCAGCAGCACCCCGACAGAATACGAGCAGTACTTC